The 13 T cell receptor beta chains below come from one sample, sequenced in a study of blood T cell repertoires in COVID-19. The repertoire was sequenced with immunoSEQ multiplex PCR; TCRdb's copy has only in-frame clones and lacks some. The sample contains nearly 95,000 clones, approximately 79% of which appear only once. Sequencing input: peripheral blood. All receptors derive from an older man with COVID-19, enrolled during active disease.

To note about this clone: Other DNA sequences in this specimen translate into the identical CDR3. This rearrangement joins TRBV6-5 to TRBJ1-5; tentative D call: TRBD1 (6 bases). Germline assignment: CDR1 MNHEY and CDR2 SVGAGI. This CDR3 is built from 12 residues. V was pared by 5 bases and J by 7 bases, with 9 bases between. In DNA form, the CDR3 reads TGTGCCAGCAGTCAGGGGAACCAGCCCCAGCATTTT. Its translation: CASSQGNQPQHF.

Many counts were recorded for this clone. The chain uses TRBV2 and TRBJ2-7, with 7 nucleotides matching TRBD1. Trimming took 2 bases from V and 6 from J; bases not matched to a gene: 7. From germline, CDR1 is SNHLY and CDR2 FYNNEI. CDR3 length: 14 residues. The CDR3: CASSEQGRGSEQYF. The CDR3 DNA reads TGTGCCAGCAGTGAACAGGGCAGGGGGAGCGAGCAGTACTTC.

The V and J genes are TRBV4-2 and TRBJ1-5; TRBD1 matches 9 bases. Germline CDR1 is LGHNA and CDR2 is YNFKEQ. V lost 0 bases and J lost 7; bases outside the gene matches: 7. This CDR3 has 16 amino acids. The CDR3 sequence is CASSQDLQGARQPQHF. The CDR3 nucleotides read TGTGCCAGCAGCCAAGATCTACAGGGGGCCAGGCAGCCCCAGCATTTT.

V is TRBV6-2 or TRBV6-3 and J is TRBJ1-6; 9 nucleotides align to TRBD1. CDR3 length: 14 amino acids. The germline V gene has CDR1 MNHEY and CDR2 SVGEGT. The ends lost 5 bases at V and 7 bases at J; junction bases unmatched: 3. The CDR3 reads CASSQGQGNSPLHF. DNA of the CDR3: TGTGCCAGCAGTCAAGGACAGGGGAATTCACCCCTCCACTTT.

This chain connects TRBV28 to TRBJ2-5; no firm D call. Trimming shortened V by 8 bases and J by 7 bases, and 11 bases separated the two germline ends. The V gene's germline CDR1 is MDHEN and CDR2 SYDVKM. This CDR3 spans 11 amino acids. The CDR3 sequence: CASSYHATQYF. The CDR3 bases are TGTGCCAGCTCCTATCACGCGACCCAGTACTTC.

Details on this clone: Mismatch with germline at one junction end may stem from a read error. The J gene is TRBJ2-3, the V gene TRBV7-7, with 7 positions matching TRBD2. This CDR3 spans 15 amino acids. The germline gives CDR1 SSHAT, CDR2 FNYEAQ (reference sequence). As DNA, the CDR3 is TGTGCTAGCAGCTCGGCTAGCGGCTGGACAGATACGCAGTATTTT. This encodes CASSSASGWTDTQYF.

V and J are TRBV18 and TRBJ2-3; a weak D match, TRBD2 (5 bases). The CDR3 is 14 amino acids. Germline loops: CDR1 KGHSH, CDR2 LQKENI. V lost 4 bases to trimming and J lost 1 base, with 9 bases between them. As DNA, the CDR3 is TGTGCCAGCTCACTGGAGGCCCGCACAGATACGCAGTATTTT. It yields the protein CASSLEARTDTQYF. The full variable domain, completed using reference TRBV18 and TRBJ2-3, is NAGVMQNPRHLVRRRGQEARLRCSPMKGHSHVYWYRQLPEEGLKFMVYLQKENIIDESGMPKERFSAEFPKEGPSILRIQQVVRGDSAAYFCASSLEARTDTQYFGPGTRLTVL.

The chain uses TRBV7-2 and TRBJ2-7; the D is unclear. This CDR3 spans 16 amino acids. Trimming removed 2 bases from V and 0 bases from J, with 14 bases in between. Germline CDR1 SGHTA, CDR2 FQGNSA. The chain's CDR3 is CASSLTSAQSSYEQYF. The CDR3 region has the DNA TGTGCCAGCAGCTTAACGTCGGCACAGAGCTCCTACGAGCAGTACTTC.

V gene TRBV28 combines with J gene TRBJ2-5; D is ambiguous. The CDR3 length is 14 residues. Trimming took off 3 bases at V and 1 base at J, with 9 bases between the two ends. CDR1 is MDHEN and CDR2 is SYDVKM in the germline V gene. In DNA form, the CDR3 reads TGTGCCAGCAGTTTGTGGCGGAGCCAAGAGACCCAGTACTTC. Translation: CASSLWRSQETQYF. Together with reference TRBV28 and TRBJ2-5, the CDR3 gives the full variable domain: DVKVTQSSRYLVKRTGEKVFLECVQDMDHENMFWYRQDPGLGLRLIYFSYDVKMKEKGDIPEGYSVSREKKERFSLILESASTNQTSMYLCASSLWRSQETQYFGPGTRLLVL.

J is TRBJ2-7 and V is TRBV6-5, with 9 bases aligning to TRBD1. CDR1 is MNHEY and CDR2 is SVGAGI in the germline V gene. The CDR3 covers 14 residues. J was trimmed by 9 bases and V by 7 bases; bases with no gene match: 13. The CDR3 loop is CASTQQGARGGQYF. The CDR3 region has the DNA TGTGCCAGCACCCAACAGGGGGCGCGAGGGGGGCAGTACTTC.

Here the CDR3 reads CAISESTNRLTGGYTF. The DNA of the CDR3 is TGTGCCATCAGTGAGTCGACGAACCGCTTAACAGGTGGCTACACCTTC. The rearrangement links TRBV10-3 to TRBJ1-2, with a weak D call TRBD1 (5 bases). The ends were cut back, 0 bases at V and 7 bases at J, with 18 bases in the middle. Germline-derived CDR1 and CDR2 are ENHRY and SYGVKD. The CDR3 runs 16 residues.

V usage is TRBV7-9 and J usage is TRBJ1-3; 9 bases align to TRBD1. CDR1 and CDR2 from the germline V gene are SEHNR and FQNEAQ (reference sequence). The CDR3 runs 15 residues. After removal of 5 bases from V and 4 bases from J, the junction contained 6 bases not matched to a gene. The CDR3 bases are TGTGCCAGCAGCCCCTGGACAGGGGTGGGAAACACCATATATTTT. Amino acids: CASSPWTGVGNTIYF.

This chain joins TRBV19 and TRBJ2-1; 7 bases align to TRBD1. With 0 bases clipped from V and 4 bases from J, the junction kept 6 bases outside the gene matches. CDR3 length: 16 residues. The germline gives CDR1 LNHDA, CDR2 SQIVND (reference sequence). This CDR3 is CASSIDGTATYNEQFF. CDR3 nucleotide sequence: TGTGCCAGTAGTATAGATGGGACAGCTACTTACAATGAGCAGTTCTTC.